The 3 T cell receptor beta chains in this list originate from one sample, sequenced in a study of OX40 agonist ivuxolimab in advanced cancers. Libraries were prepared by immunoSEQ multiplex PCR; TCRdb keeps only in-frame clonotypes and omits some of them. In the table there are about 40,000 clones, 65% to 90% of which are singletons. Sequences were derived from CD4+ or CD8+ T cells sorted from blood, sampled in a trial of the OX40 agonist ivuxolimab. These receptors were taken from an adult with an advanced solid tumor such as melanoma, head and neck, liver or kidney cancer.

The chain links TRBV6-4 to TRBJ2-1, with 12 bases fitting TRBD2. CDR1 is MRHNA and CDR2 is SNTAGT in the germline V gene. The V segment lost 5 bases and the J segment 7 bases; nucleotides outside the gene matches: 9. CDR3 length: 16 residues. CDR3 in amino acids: CASSPQGLAGSNEQFF. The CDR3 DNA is TGTGCCAGCAGTCCTCAAGGACTAGCGGGGTCTAATGAGCAGTTCTTC.

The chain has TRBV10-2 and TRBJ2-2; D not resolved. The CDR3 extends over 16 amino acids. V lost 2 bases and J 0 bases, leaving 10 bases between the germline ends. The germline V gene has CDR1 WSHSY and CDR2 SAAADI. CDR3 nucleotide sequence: TGCGCCAGCAGTGAGAAATTCATTACGAACACCGGGGAGCTGTTTTTT. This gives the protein CASSEKFITNTGELFF.

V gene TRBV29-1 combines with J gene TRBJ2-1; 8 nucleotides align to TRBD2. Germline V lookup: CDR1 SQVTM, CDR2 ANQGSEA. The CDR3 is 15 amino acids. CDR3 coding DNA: TGCAGTGGATCCAGCGGGAGTATCGTGAACAATGAGCAGTTCTTC. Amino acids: CSGSSGSIVNNEQFF.